This TCR beta chain was recorded in a study of cytomegalovirus exposure and HLA in healthy donors. Across the study: As an earlier analysis found, around 200 million T cells yielded about 120 million unique TCR beta sequences.

Study results and limitations: A missense variant in DCLRE1C was later tied to TCR beta V- and J-gene trimming. Most TCR beta V segments were productive about 87% or about 30% of the time in an earlier analysis. There were some public TCRs occurring in many donors, but most TCR sequences were rare.

This clone appeared a few times. The antigen is unknown. The PCR had 60 Vbeta and 13 Jbeta primers. Sequencing was performed with immunoSEQ multiplex PCR; in TCRdb, only in-frame clones are kept and a portion is missing. The repertoire has approximately 97,000 clones, over 60% of them found once; the top ten carry more than 9.5%. Per the germline V gene, CDR1 is MDHEN and CDR2 is SYDVKM. Trimming took 8 bases from V and 5 from J, leaving 19 bases between them. This CDR3 has 14 residues. Source material: PBMCs. This sequence originates from a male donor in good health and CMV-seropositive. This chain connects TRBV28 to TRBJ2-7; a weak D match, TRBD1 (6 bases). CDR3: CASQRQQGKNEQYF. Written as DNA, the CDR3 is TGTGCCAGCCAACGGCAACAGGGTAAAAACGAGCAGTACTTC.